Presented here are 21 T cell receptor beta chains from one specimen sequenced in a study of cytomegalovirus exposure and HLA in healthy donors. The PCR employed 60 Vbeta primers together with 13 Jbeta primers. Here immunoSEQ multiplex PCR was the method, and the copy in TCRdb shows in-frame clones only, minus some. Of roughly 180,000 clones detected, 65% to 85% appear once; the ten largest clones hold about 4.4%. The sequenced sample consisted of PBMCs. The receptor source for this set is a woman in her 50s in good health and CMV-seropositive.

The chain recombines TRBV19 with TRBJ2-1, with D possibly matching TRBD2 (6 bases). CDR3 length equals 13 residues. The V end was cut by 4 bases, the J end by 6 bases, with 10 bases between. CDR1 is LNHDA, CDR2 SQIVND, per germline (reference sequence). CDR3 bases: TGTGCCAGTAGTACCGGACTAAGCAATGAGCAGTTCTTC. It translates to CASSTGLSNEQFF.

The chain links TRBV13 to TRBJ2-1, with D possibly matching TRBD2 (5 bases). There are 18 residues in the CDR3. Trimming shortened V by 2 bases and J by 0 bases, and 17 bases separated the two germline ends. The germline V gene has CDR1 PRHDT and CDR2 FYEKMQ (reference sequence). This CDR3 reads CASSLLVSDLSSYNEQFF. CDR3 sequence (DNA): TGTGCCAGCAGCTTACTCGTATCGGACTTGAGCTCCTACAATGAGCAGTTCTTC.

CDR3 coding DNA: TGTGCCAGCAGTAGTACTCCCAACTCCCCCGAGCAGTACTTC. Amino acid sequence: CASSSTPNSPEQYF. V is TRBV6-5 and J is TRBJ2-7; D remains ambiguous. CDR1 is MNHEY and CDR2 is SVGAGI in the germline V gene. The CDR3 contains 14 residues. Trimming cost V 5 bases and J 6 bases, with 17 bases left between them.

This chain's CDR3 is CASSGGQGVYGYTF. Written as DNA, the CDR3 is TGCGCCAGCAGTGGAGGACAGGGGGTCTATGGCTACACCTTC. This rearrangement joins TRBV10-2 to TRBJ1-2, with TRBD1 matching 10 bases. The CDR3 has 14 residues. Losses at the gene ends were 4 bases for V and 4 bases for J; bases not matched to a gene: 3. Germline CDR1 WSHSY, CDR2 SAAADI.

The chain joins TRBV7-2 to TRBJ2-4, with TRBD1 matching over 7 bases. Trimming at V came to 4 bases and at J to 7 bases, leaving 4 bases not matched to a gene. This CDR3 comprises 13 residues. Germline values: CDR1 SGHTA, CDR2 FQGNSA. CDR3 residues: CASSSRGWNIQYF. DNA for the CDR3: TGTGCCAGCAGCTCCAGGGGGTGGAACATTCAGTACTTC.

J is TRBJ1-2 and V is TRBV25-1, with no clear D. The germline gives CDR1 MGHDK, CDR2 SYGVNS. With 8 bases removed from V and 4 bases from J, the gap between germline ends came to 14 bases. This CDR3 comprises 13 residues. The CDR3 loop is CASRASGGYGYTF. For the CDR3, the DNA is TGTGCCAGCCGGGCTTCGGGAGGCTATGGCTACACCTTC.

The chain joins TRBV7-2 to TRBJ2-5; 8 bases match TRBD2. The CDR3 totals 14 residues. After removal of 4 bases from V and 0 bases from J, the junction contained 1 base not matched to a gene. Germline CDR1 is SGHTA and CDR2 is FQGNSA. CDR3 sequence reads: CASSSRGDQETQYF. CDR3 in DNA: TGTGCCAGCAGCTCGCGGGGGGACCAAGAGACCCAGTACTTC.

The rearrangement joins TRBV7-9 to TRBJ2-7; D gene uncertain. Trimming shortened V by 2 bases and J by 0 bases, and 23 bases separated the two germline ends. The germline V gene has CDR1 SEHNR and CDR2 FQNEAQ (reference sequence). This CDR3 spans 19 amino acids. The CDR3 DNA is TGTGCCAGCAGCTTATTTCGTCCCCCTCGGCACTGGAGCTCCTACGAGCAGTACTTC. Protein: CASSLFRPPRHWSSYEQYF.

The chain's CDR3 is CASSINGQGEQYF. CDR3 DNA: TGTGCCAGCAGCATCAACGGACAGGGCGAGCAGTACTTC. The V gene is TRBV5-5, the J gene TRBJ2-7; TRBD1 aligns across 8 bases. Per germline, CDR1 SGHKS and CDR2 YYEKEE (reference sequence). The CDR3 is made up of 13 amino acids. Trimming cost V 4 bases and J 6 bases; bases outside gene matches: 6. Drawing the rest from reference TRBV5-5 and TRBJ2-7, the complete variable domain is DAGVTQSPTHLIKTRGQQVTLRCSPISGHKSVSWYQQVLGQGPQFIFQYYEKEERGRGNFPDRFSARQFPNYSSELNVNALLLGDSALYLCASSINGQGEQYFGPGTRLTVT.

CDR3 loop: CASSRQTGGEETQYF. DNA of the CDR3: TGTGCCAGCTCACGACAGACAGGGGGCGAGGAGACCCAGTACTTC. The chain employs TRBV18 and TRBJ2-5, with TRBD1 identical over 10 bases. CDR3 length equals 15 residues. V lost 4 bases, J lost 5 bases, and 7 bases stayed unmatched. Germline V lookup: CDR1 KGHSH, CDR2 LQKENI.

CDR3 sequence: CASSNSISQSGTEAFF. The CDR3 nucleotides read TGTGCCAGCAGCAATTCTATTTCCCAAAGCGGGACTGAAGCTTTCTTT. The chain is built from TRBV5-6 and TRBJ1-1; D is unclear. Trimming pared 4 bases from V and 5 bases from J, leaving 21 bases between. CDR1 is SGHDT, CDR2 YYEEEE, per germline. CDR3 length: 16 amino acids.

The chain is built from TRBV4-2 and TRBJ2-5; 9 positions agree with TRBD2. Germline CDR1 reads LGHNA; CDR2 reads YNFKEQ. There are 16 residues in the CDR3. Trimming took 1 base from V and 1 from J; bases not matched to a gene: 4. This CDR3 is CASSQASSGSQETQYF. The DNA of the CDR3 is TGTGCCAGCAGCCAAGCGAGTAGCGGGAGCCAAGAGACCCAGTACTTC.

As for this clone: The junction departs from the called germline gene at one end, perhaps through a read error. The chain couples TRBV13 to TRBJ2-6, with D perhaps TRBD2 (7 bases). CDR1 is PRHDT and CDR2 is FYEKMQ in the germline V gene (reference sequence). This CDR3 contains 15 residues. CDR3 sequence (DNA): TGTGCCAGCAGCCCGGGGGGCGCTGGAGCCAACGTCCTGACTTTC. This sequence encodes CASSPGGAGANVLTF.

The CDR3 protein is CASSQDPPQGGTDTQYF. The CDR3 DNA reads as TGTGCCAGCAGCCAAGATCCCCCACAGGGTGGCACAGATACGCAGTATTTT. This sequence joins TRBV4-2 and TRBJ2-3, with D maybe TRBD1 (6 bases). CDR1 is LGHNA, CDR2 YNFKEQ, per germline. CDR3 size: 17 residues. V dropped 0 bases and J dropped 1 base, with 14 bases sitting between them.

This clone was counted between two and nine times. This chain joins TRBV19 and TRBJ2-4; possibly TRBD2 for D (5 bases). The ends were cut back, 1 base at V and 1 base at J, with 23 bases in the middle. The CDR3 extends over 20 amino acids. Germline V lookup: CDR1 LNHDA, CDR2 SQIVND (reference sequence). CDR3 region: CASSIAHRVSLGLAKNIQYF. The CDR3 nucleotides are TGTGCCAGTAGTATAGCTCACCGGGTCTCTTTAGGACTGGCCAAAAACATTCAGTACTTC. The whole variable domain, remainder taken from reference TRBV19 and TRBJ2-4, is DGGITQSPKYLFRKEGQNVTLSCEQNLNHDAMYWYRQDPGQGLRLIYYSQIVNDFQKGDIAEGYSVSREKKESFPLTVTSAQKNPTAFYLCASSIAHRVSLGLAKNIQYFGAGTRLSVL.

This chain joins TRBV7-9 and TRBJ2-1; 12 positions match TRBD2. The ends lost 1 base at V and 12 bases at J; junction bases unmatched: 7. Germline assignment: CDR1 SEHNR and CDR2 FQNEAQ (reference sequence). There are 15 residues in the CDR3. In nucleotides, the CDR3 is TGTGCCAGCAGCTTAGGCGGACTAGCGGGAAGGGGGCAGTTCTTC. This sequence encodes CASSLGGLAGRGQFF.

The chain joins TRBV15 to TRBJ2-7, with D hard to call. Germline assignment: CDR1 LNHNV and CDR2 YYDKDF (reference sequence). The CDR3 runs 13 residues. V shed 0 bases and J shed 6 bases, with 9 bases lying between them. The CDR3 nucleotides are TGTGCCACCAGCAGAGAGCGGTATGGCGAGCAGTACTTC. This codes for CATSRERYGEQYF.

V and J are TRBV28 and TRBJ1-4; D uncertain. The V end was cut by 6 bases, the J end by 8 bases, with 16 bases between. The V gene's germline CDR1 is MDHEN and CDR2 SYDVKM. This CDR3 region has 14 residues. The CDR3 sequence: CASRRPLSWEKLFF. The DNA for the CDR3 is TGTGCCAGCAGGAGGCCCCTATCTTGGGAAAAACTGTTTTTT.

V usage is TRBV6-5 and J usage is TRBJ1-1, with D possibly matching TRBD1 (6 bases). CDR3 length: 14 residues. Trimming shortened V by 2 bases and J by 1 base, and 8 bases separated the two germline ends. Per germline, CDR1 MNHEY and CDR2 SVGAGI. In DNA, the CDR3 is TGTGCCAGCAGTTACGGGGGACAGAACACTGAAGCTTTCTTT. Protein: CASSYGGQNTEAFF.

The gene calls are TRBV11-2 and TRBJ2-5, with TRBD2 matching 11 bases. Germline V lookup: CDR1 SGHAT, CDR2 FQNNGV. This CDR3 spans 16 amino acids. V shed 0 bases, J shed 4 bases, and the junction held 4 bases outside the gene matches. CDR3 loop: CASSLDRLAGGETQYF. DNA of the CDR3: TGTGCCAGCAGCTTAGATCGGCTAGCGGGGGGAGAGACCCAGTACTTC.

The table lists this clone with a count of one. The CDR3 sequence: CASSGAGRVAFF. CDR3 sequence (DNA): TGTGCCAGCAGTGGGGCGGGGAGGGTTGCTTTCTTT. V and J are TRBV25-1 and TRBJ1-1; D is unresolved. The germline V gene has CDR1 MGHDK and CDR2 SYGVNS. CDR3 length: 12 amino acids. Between the trimmed V and J ends, which lost 4 bases and 11 bases, there was a span of 14 bases.